Below are 20 T cell receptor beta chains sequenced from a single sample in a study of sequential checkpoint blockade in melanoma. Sequencing used immunoSEQ multiplex PCR; TCRdb keeps in-frame clones, though not all of them. The sample shows approximately 21,000 clones, around 80% of them seen only once. The treatment denotes: randomized to nivolumab then ipilimumab (arm A) or the reverse (arm B). Sequencing used CD8+ T cells sorted from blood (inferred from file names), obtained from a patient given nivolumab and ipilimumab in sequence. The receptors originated from a human donor with melanoma.

The rearrangement links TRBV30 to TRBJ2-2, with 8 bases lining up with TRBD1. The CDR3 loop spans 15 amino acids. Germline values: CDR1 GTSNPN, CDR2 SVGIG (reference sequence). The V and J ends lost 3 bases and 7 bases, in that order; junction bases with no gene match: 10. CDR3 in DNA: TGTGCCTGGAGGACTCTTGGACAGGGCAGCGGGGAGCTGTTTTTT. Encoded protein: CAWRTLGQGSGELFF.

The chain uses TRBV6-5 and TRBJ1-1; no firm D call. The CDR3 totals 15 residues. V was cut by 2 bases and J by 2 bases, with 12 bases left in between. Germline V CDR1 and CDR2: MNHEY, SVGAGI. CDR3 DNA: TGTGCCAGCAGTTACGGAACGCAGGTCAACACTGAAGCTTTCTTT. This encodes CASSYGTQVNTEAFF.

The V call is TRBV7-3, the J call TRBJ2-2; D not certain. V was trimmed by 1 base and J by 4 bases, leaving 10 bases between them. The length of the CDR3 is 15 residues. CDR1 SGHTA and CDR2 FQGTGA come from the germline V gene. The CDR3: CASSLMSVSTGELFF. CDR3 sequence (DNA): TGTGCCAGCAGCTTAATGTCCGTGAGCACCGGGGAGCTGTTTTTT. The full variable domain, its missing parts supplied by reference TRBV7-3 and TRBJ2-2, is GAGVSQTPSNKVTEKGKYVELRCDPISGHTALYWYRQSLGQGPEFLIYFQGTGAADDSGLPNDRFFAVRPEGSVSTLKIQRTERGDSAVYLCASSLMSVSTGELFFGEGSRLTVL.

The rearrangement links TRBV2 to TRBJ2-7; 14 bases are shared with TRBD2. Germline CDR1 SNHLY, CDR2 FYNNEI. This CDR3 spans 15 amino acids. Germline trimming cut 6 bases from V and 5 bases from J; bases unmatched to any gene: 6. The CDR3 here is CASSRTSGRSHEQYF. CDR3 nucleotides: TGTGCCAGCAGCCGGACTAGCGGGAGGTCCCACGAGCAGTACTTC.

CDR3 nucleotides: TGTGCCAGTGGCCCCGGGGGGGCGCTTCGCTACACCTTC. Its translation: CASGPGGALRYTF. V usage is TRBV19 and J usage is TRBJ1-2, with a tentative D call TRBD1 (6 bases). The CDR3 contains 13 residues. Germline V gene data show CDR1 as LNHDA and CDR2 as SQIVND (reference sequence). V was cut by 8 bases and J by 9 bases, with 19 bases left in between.

The V and J genes are TRBV9 and TRBJ2-1; 9 nucleotides line up with TRBD2. There are 15 residues in the CDR3. Germline loops: CDR1 SGDLS, CDR2 YYNGEE. The ends lost 0 bases at V and 7 bases at J; junction bases unmatched: 5. For the CDR3, the DNA is TGTGCCAGCAGCGTAGTGGGGACTAGCTGGAATGAGCAGTTCTTC. Its translation is CASSVVGTSWNEQFF.

This chain links TRBV28 with TRBJ1-2; weak D call: TRBD1 (5 bases). This CDR3 spans 14 amino acids. Trimming removed 5 bases at V and 5 bases at J, with 15 bases between. In germline, CDR1 is MDHEN, CDR2 SYDVKM. The CDR3 DNA is TGTGCCAGCAGTCCCGACGGCCGGGGGTATGGCTACACCTTC. This encodes CASSPDGRGYGYTF.

J is TRBJ2-7 and V is TRBV10-3; TRBD2 matches 12 bases. The germline gives CDR1 ENHRY, CDR2 SYGVKD. V trimming: 4 bases; J trimming: 5 bases; junction bases outside the gene matches: 3. This CDR3 region has 14 residues. The CDR3, as DNA: TGTGCCATCAGTGGACTAGCGGGAGAAGACGAGCAGTACTTC. It is translated as CAISGLAGEDEQYF.

V and J are TRBV14 and TRBJ1-1, with 11 positions matching TRBD1. Losses at the gene ends were 3 bases for V and 10 bases for J; bases not matched to a gene: 10. The CDR3 consists of 15 residues. CDR1 SGHDN and CDR2 FVKESK come from the germline V gene. CDR3 amino acids: CASSHPGQGEVIAFF. DNA of the CDR3: TGTGCCAGCAGCCACCCGGGACAGGGGGAAGTCATAGCTTTCTTT.

The chain has TRBV19 and TRBJ1-5; D remains ambiguous. Germline assignment: CDR1 LNHDA and CDR2 SQIVND (reference sequence). CDR3 length: 14 amino acids. V was cut by 5 bases and J by 4 bases, with 12 bases left in between. In DNA, the CDR3 is TGTGCCAGTAGTCCTACCGCGCTTAATCAGCCCCAGCATTTT. Translation: CASSPTALNQPQHF.

This rearrangement joins TRBV30 to TRBJ1-2; possible D gene TRBD1, 5 bases. Germline V lookup: CDR1 GTSNPN, CDR2 SVGIG (reference sequence). The V gene lost 2 bases and the J gene lost 4 bases, with 14 bases spanning the gap. The CDR3 has 14 amino acids. CDR3 protein: CAWSISGRGYGYTF. As DNA, the CDR3 is TGTGCCTGGAGTATCTCAGGGCGTGGCTATGGCTACACCTTC.

This clone was recorded a few times. V and J are TRBV19 and TRBJ1-4, with 8 nucleotides matching TRBD1. V gave up 7 bases and J gave up 3 bases; unmatched junction bases: 1. The germline V gene encodes CDR1 LNHDA and CDR2 SQIVND (reference sequence). The CDR3 is 13 residues long. The CDR3: CASKDRANEKLFF. Written as DNA, the CDR3 is TGTGCCAGTAAGGACAGGGCTAATGAAAAACTGTTTTTT.

The rearrangement joins TRBV6-1 to TRBJ2-1; maybe TRBD1 (6 bases). The V gene lost 4 bases and the J gene lost 3 bases, with 13 bases spanning the gap. Germline values: CDR1 MNHNS, CDR2 SASEGT. CDR3 size: 15 residues. For the CDR3, the DNA is TGTGCCAGCAGTGTGGTTCAGGGGAACTACAATGAGCAGTTCTTC. This translates into CASSVVQGNYNEQFF.

This clone was recorded only once. CDR3 DNA sequence: TGTGCCAGCAGCCAAACAACCGGGACAGGTGGTTTTCATACGCAGTATTTT. Protein product: CASSQTTGTGGFHTQYF. The chain carries TRBV11-2 and TRBJ2-3; 8 bases agree with TRBD1. The CDR3 is 17 amino acids. The germline V gene encodes CDR1 SGHAT and CDR2 FQNNGV. The trim removed 5 bases at V and 7 bases at J, leaving 17 bases unmatched.

The chain employs TRBV7-2 and TRBJ1-5, with 8 bases that match TRBD1. V gave up 5 bases and J gave up 8 bases; unmatched junction bases: 8. This CDR3 contains 14 residues. Germline V gives CDR1 SGHTA, CDR2 FQGNSA. The CDR3: CASSHHRGGEPQHF. The CDR3 nucleotides read TGTGCCAGCAGCCACCACAGGGGGGGAGAGCCCCAGCATTTT.

V gene TRBV7-2 combines with J gene TRBJ1-2; a weak D match, TRBD1 (5 bases). CDR3 length: 13 residues. The germline CDR1 and CDR2 sequences are SGHTA and FQGNSA. V lost 5 bases to trimming and J lost 8 bases, with 15 bases between them. The CDR3 nucleotides are TGTGCCAGCAGCCCCCAGCAGGGTGGAGGCTACACCTTC. Residues: CASSPQQGGGYTF.

The chain is built from TRBV11-2 and TRBJ2-7; no clear D. The ends were cut back, 1 base at V and 6 bases at J, with 10 bases in the middle. Germline CDR1 reads SGHAT; CDR2 reads FQNNGV. The CDR3 runs 13 residues. CDR3 sequence: CASSLVFTAEQYF. The CDR3 DNA sequence: TGTGCCAGCAGCTTAGTATTTACTGCCGAGCAGTACTTC.

The chain carries TRBV30 and TRBJ2-3, with 12 bases that match TRBD2. The CDR3 is 17 amino acids. Germline loops: CDR1 GTSNPN, CDR2 SVGIG (reference sequence). Trimming at V came to 1 base and at J to 2 bases, leaving 7 bases not matched to a gene. CDR3 protein: CAWSAASGRANTDTQYF. The CDR3 DNA sequence: TGTGCCTGGAGTGCTGCTAGCGGGAGGGCTAACACAGATACGCAGTATTTT.

The V call is TRBV7-2, the J call TRBJ1-5, with a possible D match to TRBD1 (6 bases). The CDR3 length is 15 residues. With 1 base removed from V and 7 bases from J, the gap between germline ends came to 14 bases. The germline V gene has CDR1 SGHTA and CDR2 FQGNSA. The CDR3 spells CASSLGSTGNQPQHF. As DNA, the CDR3 is TGTGCCAGCAGCTTAGGAAGTACAGGGAACCAGCCCCAGCATTTT.

The V call is TRBV19, the J call TRBJ1-3; D unresolved. The germline CDR1 and CDR2 sequences are LNHDA and SQIVND (reference sequence). The CDR3 loop spans 15 amino acids. The V and J ends lost 3 bases and 1 base respectively, with 10 bases between them. This chain's CDR3 is CASSMAPTSGNTIYF. The DNA of the CDR3 is TGTGCCAGTAGTATGGCTCCAACATCTGGAAACACCATATATTTT. The full variable domain, with the rest looked up from reference TRBV19 and TRBJ1-3, is DGGITQSPKYLFRKEGQNVTLSCEQNLNHDAMYWYRQDPGQGLRLIYYSQIVNDFQKGDIAEGYSVSREKKESFPLTVTSAQKNPTAFYLCASSMAPTSGNTIYFGEGSWLTVV.